These 10 T cell receptor beta chains were sequenced from one sample in a study of cytomegalovirus exposure and HLA in healthy donors. Primers: 60 Vbeta forward and 13 Jbeta reverse. Sequencing used immunoSEQ multiplex PCR; TCRdb keeps in-frame clones, though not all of them. This table holds approximately 90,000 clones, around 70% found once. Material: PBMCs. Receptor source: a woman between 50 and 59 years old in good health and CMV-seropositive.

This clone has just one count. The chain combines TRBV4-1 with TRBJ1-4; perhaps TRBD1 as D (5 bases). This CDR3 has 15 residues. V was pared by 1 base and J by 5 bases, with 11 bases between. Germline V gene sequence: CDR1 MGHRA, CDR2 YSYEKL. The chain's CDR3 is CASSQGQGANEKLFF. In nucleotides, the CDR3 is TGCGCCAGCAGCCAAGGGCAGGGTGCGAATGAAAAACTGTTTTTT.

The chain is built from TRBV29-1 and TRBJ1-2; D is undetermined. Germline V lookup: CDR1 SQVTM, CDR2 ANQGSEA. The CDR3 is made up of 14 amino acids. V lost 7 bases to trimming and J lost 5 bases, with 20 bases between them. CDR3: CSARMGSRLYGYTF. CDR3 in DNA: TGCAGCGCCCGTATGGGCAGTAGGTTGTATGGCTACACCTTC.

The V gene is TRBV15, the J gene TRBJ2-1; 8 nucleotides align to TRBD2. The germline gives CDR1 LNHNV, CDR2 YYDKDF (reference sequence). The trim removed 0 bases at V and 9 bases at J, leaving 10 bases unmatched. The CDR3 spans 16 residues. The DNA for the CDR3 is TGTGCCACCAGCAGAGATAAGGCGGGAGGACGGGGTGAGCAGTTCTTC. Translation: CATSRDKAGGRGEQFF.

Only one count was recorded for this clone. The chain has TRBV7-2 and TRBJ2-4, with D possibly matching TRBD2 (5 bases). Trimming stripped 5 bases from V and 7 bases from J, with 9 bases between. The CDR3 contains 12 residues. CDR1 is SGHTA, CDR2 FQGNSA, per germline. The CDR3 coding sequence is TGTGCCAGCAGCCCCCCGGGGAACATTCAGTACTTC. Its translation is CASSPPGNIQYF.

This clone was observed a handful of times. Additional DNA sequences in this sample encode the identical CDR3. V usage is TRBV11-1 and J usage is TRBJ2-3; 10 bases are a match to TRBD1. This CDR3 region has 14 residues. The germline V gene encodes CDR1 SGHAT and CDR2 FQDESV (reference sequence). The ends lost 4 bases at V and 5 bases at J; junction bases unmatched: 3. Here the CDR3 DNA reads TGTGCCAGCAGCTGGGACAGGGGAGGAGATACGCAGTATTTT. Amino acids: CASSWDRGGDTQYF. Complete variable domain (other parts from reference TRBV11-1 and TRBJ2-3): EAEVAQSPRYKITEKSQAVAFWCDPISGHATLYWYRQILGQGPELLVQFQDESVVDDSQLPKDRFSAERLKGVDSTLKIQPAELGDSAMYLCASSWDRGGDTQYFGPGTRLTVL.

This clone was observed once. J is TRBJ2-1 and V is TRBV19, with D possibly matching TRBD1 (6 bases). The CDR3 loop spans 14 amino acids. CDR1 and CDR2 (germline): LNHDA, SQIVND (reference sequence). V gave up 2 bases and J gave up 7 bases, with 12 bases separating them. The CDR3 DNA sequence: TGTGCCAGTAGTATATCACAGGGCGGAAATGAGCAGTTCTTC. Amino acids: CASSISQGGNEQFF.

The rearrangement joins TRBV6-5 to TRBJ1-1, with 7 bases that match TRBD1. Per germline, CDR1 MNHEY and CDR2 SVGAGI. Trimming took 6 bases from V and 2 from J; bases not matched to a gene: 6. The CDR3 runs 14 residues. CDR3 DNA sequence: TGTGCCAGCAGACAAGGACAGGTTAACACTGAAGCTTTCTTT. Its translation is CASRQGQVNTEAFF.

This clone was seen a single time. The chain carries TRBV10-1 and TRBJ1-1; no firm D call. This CDR3 is built from 13 residues. Per the germline V gene, CDR1 is WNHNN and CDR2 is SYGVQD (reference sequence). V was clipped by 2 bases and J by 4 bases, with 8 bases between them. CDR3 in amino acids: CASSEGLRTEAFF. The DNA for the CDR3 is TGCGCCAGCAGTGAGGGTTTGCGCACTGAAGCTTTCTTT.

The V call is TRBV9, the J call TRBJ2-6; D possibly corresponds to TRBD2 (6 bases). CDR1 is SGDLS and CDR2 is YYNGEE in the germline V gene. V was clipped by 0 bases and J by 3 bases, with 10 bases between them. The CDR3 is 16 amino acids. The CDR3 DNA reads TGTGCCAGCAGCGTAGCTTGGGGAGGTGGGGCCAACGTCCTGACTTTC. Translation gives CASSVAWGGGANVLTF.

The V gene is TRBV5-1, the J gene TRBJ2-5; D gene unclear. Germline V gene sequence: CDR1 SGHRS, CDR2 YFSETQ. There are 16 residues in the CDR3. The V end was cut by 4 bases, the J end by 1 base, with 17 bases between. The CDR3 DNA follows: TGCGCCAGCAGCCACCGTCCCAACACGTTCCAAGAGACCCAGTACTTC. This codes for CASSHRPNTFQETQYF.